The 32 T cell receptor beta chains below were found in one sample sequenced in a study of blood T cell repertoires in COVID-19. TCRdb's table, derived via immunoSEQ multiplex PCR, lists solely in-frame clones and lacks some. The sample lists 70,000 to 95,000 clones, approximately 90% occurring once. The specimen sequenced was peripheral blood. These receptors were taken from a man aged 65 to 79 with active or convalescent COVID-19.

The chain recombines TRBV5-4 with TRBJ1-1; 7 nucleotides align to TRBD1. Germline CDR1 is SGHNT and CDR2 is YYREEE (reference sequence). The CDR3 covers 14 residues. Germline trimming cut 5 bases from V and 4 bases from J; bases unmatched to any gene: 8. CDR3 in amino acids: CASRYRGSSTEAFF. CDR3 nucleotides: TGTGCCAGCAGATACAGGGGTTCGAGCACTGAAGCTTTCTTT.

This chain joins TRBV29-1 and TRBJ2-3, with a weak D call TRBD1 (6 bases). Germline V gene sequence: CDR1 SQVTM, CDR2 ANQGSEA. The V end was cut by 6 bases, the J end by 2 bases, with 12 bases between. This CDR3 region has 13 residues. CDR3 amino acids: CSVTGTITDTQYF. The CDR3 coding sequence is TGCAGCGTGACCGGGACAATCACAGATACGCAGTATTTT.

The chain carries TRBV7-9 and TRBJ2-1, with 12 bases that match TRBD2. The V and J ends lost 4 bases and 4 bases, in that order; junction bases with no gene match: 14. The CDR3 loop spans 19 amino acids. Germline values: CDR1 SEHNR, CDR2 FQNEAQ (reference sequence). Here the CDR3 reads CASSSPRERTSGKYNEQFF. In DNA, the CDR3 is TGTGCCAGCAGCTCCCCCCGAGAACGGACTAGCGGGAAGTACAATGAGCAGTTCTTC.

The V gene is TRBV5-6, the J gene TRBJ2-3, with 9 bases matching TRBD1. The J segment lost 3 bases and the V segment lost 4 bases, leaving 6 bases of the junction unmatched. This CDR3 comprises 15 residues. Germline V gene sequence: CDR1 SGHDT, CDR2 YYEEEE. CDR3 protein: CASSRGQGITDTQYF. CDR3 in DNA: TGTGCCAGCAGCCGGGGACAGGGAATAACAGATACGCAGTATTTT.

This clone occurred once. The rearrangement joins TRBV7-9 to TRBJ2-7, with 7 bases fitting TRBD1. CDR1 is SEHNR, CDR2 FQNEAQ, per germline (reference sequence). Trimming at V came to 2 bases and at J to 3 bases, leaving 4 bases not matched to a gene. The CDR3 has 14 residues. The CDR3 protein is CASSLRTGNYEQYF. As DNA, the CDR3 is TGTGCCAGCAGCTTAAGGACAGGAAACTACGAGCAGTACTTC.

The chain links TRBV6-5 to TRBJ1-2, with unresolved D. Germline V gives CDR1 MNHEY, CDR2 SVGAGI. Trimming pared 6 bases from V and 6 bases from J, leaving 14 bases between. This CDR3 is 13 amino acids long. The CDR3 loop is CASRGLASDGYTF. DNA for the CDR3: TGTGCCAGCAGAGGTTTGGCCAGCGATGGCTACACCTTC.

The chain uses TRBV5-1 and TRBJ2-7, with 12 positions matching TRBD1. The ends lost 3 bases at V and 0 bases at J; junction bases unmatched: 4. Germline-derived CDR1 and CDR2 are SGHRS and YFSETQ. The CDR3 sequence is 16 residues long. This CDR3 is CASSSGQGAPSYEQYF. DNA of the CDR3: TGCGCCAGCAGCTCGGGACAGGGGGCCCCCTCCTACGAGCAGTACTTC.

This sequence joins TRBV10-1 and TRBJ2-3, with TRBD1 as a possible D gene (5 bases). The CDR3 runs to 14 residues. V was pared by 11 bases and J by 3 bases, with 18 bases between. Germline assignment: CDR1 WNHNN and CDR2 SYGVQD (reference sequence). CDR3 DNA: TGCGCCCGTAGACAGCCTGTCAGGACAGATACGCAGTATTTT. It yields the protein CARRQPVRTDTQYF.

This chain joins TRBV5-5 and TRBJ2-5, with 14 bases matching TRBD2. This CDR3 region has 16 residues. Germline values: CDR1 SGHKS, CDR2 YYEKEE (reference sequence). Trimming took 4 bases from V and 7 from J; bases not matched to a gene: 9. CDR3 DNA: TGTGCCAGCAGCCCCGCGGGACTAGCGGGAGAAGGGACCCAGTACTTC. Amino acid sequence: CASSPAGLAGEGTQYF.

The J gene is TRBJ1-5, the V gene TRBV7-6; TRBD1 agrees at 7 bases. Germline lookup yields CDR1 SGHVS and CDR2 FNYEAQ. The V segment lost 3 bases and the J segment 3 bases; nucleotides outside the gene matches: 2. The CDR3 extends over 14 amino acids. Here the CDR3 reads CASSLGQNNQPQHF. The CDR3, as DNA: TGTGCCAGCAGCTTGGGACAGAACAATCAGCCCCAGCATTTT.

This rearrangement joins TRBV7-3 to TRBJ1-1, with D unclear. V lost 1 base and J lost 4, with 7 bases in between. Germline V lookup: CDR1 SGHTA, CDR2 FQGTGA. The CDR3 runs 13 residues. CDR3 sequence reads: CASSLNRGTEAFF. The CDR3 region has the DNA TGTGCCAGCAGCTTAAATCGGGGCACTGAAGCTTTCTTT.

The CDR3 spells CAIFTPSEGTADNSPLHF. CDR3 in DNA: TGTGCCATCTTTACCCCATCGGAGGGAACGGCCGATAATTCACCCCTCCACTTT. The rearrangement links TRBV28 to TRBJ1-6; no clear D. Germline V gives CDR1 MDHEN, CDR2 SYDVKM. Deletions cut 10 bases from V and 5 bases from J, with 27 bases between. The CDR3 length is 18 residues.

CDR3 region: CASSQDAGQGRLAFF. The CDR3 DNA follows: TGCGCCAGCAGCCAAGATGCCGGACAGGGGCGTCTAGCTTTCTTT. This sequence joins TRBV4-3 and TRBJ1-1; 9 nucleotides agree with TRBD1. The trim removed 0 bases at V and 10 bases at J, leaving 9 bases unmatched. Germline V gene data show CDR1 as LGHNA and CDR2 as YSLEER. This CDR3 has 15 amino acids.

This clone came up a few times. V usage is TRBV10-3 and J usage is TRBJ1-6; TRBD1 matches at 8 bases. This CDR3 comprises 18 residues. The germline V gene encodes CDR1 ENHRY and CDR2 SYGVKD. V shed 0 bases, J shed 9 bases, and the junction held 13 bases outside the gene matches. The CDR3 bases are TGTGCCATCAGTGAGTCGAAACCCGGCAGGGGGCTTTCTTCACCCCTCCACTTT. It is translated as CAISESKPGRGLSSPLHF.

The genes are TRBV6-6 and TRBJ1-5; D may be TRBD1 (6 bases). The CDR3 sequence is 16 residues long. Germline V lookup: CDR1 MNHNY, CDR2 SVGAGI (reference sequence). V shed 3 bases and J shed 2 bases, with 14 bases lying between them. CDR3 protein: CASSYPPRTGNQPQHF. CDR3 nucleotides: TGTGCCAGCAGTTATCCTCCCCGGACAGGCAATCAGCCCCAGCATTTT.

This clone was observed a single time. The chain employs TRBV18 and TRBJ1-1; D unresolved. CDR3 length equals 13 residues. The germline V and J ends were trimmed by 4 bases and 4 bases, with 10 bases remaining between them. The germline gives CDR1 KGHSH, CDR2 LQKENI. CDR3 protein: CASSQSGSTEAFF. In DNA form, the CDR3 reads TGTGCCAGCTCACAGTCCGGGAGCACTGAAGCTTTCTTT.

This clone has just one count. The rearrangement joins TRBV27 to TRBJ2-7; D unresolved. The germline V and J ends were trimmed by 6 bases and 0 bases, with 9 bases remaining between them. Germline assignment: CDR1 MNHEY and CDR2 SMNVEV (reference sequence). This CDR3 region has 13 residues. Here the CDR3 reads CASRHSSSYEQYF. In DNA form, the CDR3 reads TGTGCCAGCAGGCATTCGAGCTCCTACGAGCAGTACTTC.

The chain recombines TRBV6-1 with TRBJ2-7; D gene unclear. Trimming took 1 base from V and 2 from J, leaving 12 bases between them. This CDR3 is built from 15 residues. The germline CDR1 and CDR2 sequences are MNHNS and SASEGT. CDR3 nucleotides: TGTGCCAGCAGTGAAGTCGCTCGGGTCACCTACGAGCAGTACTTC. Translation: CASSEVARVTYEQYF.

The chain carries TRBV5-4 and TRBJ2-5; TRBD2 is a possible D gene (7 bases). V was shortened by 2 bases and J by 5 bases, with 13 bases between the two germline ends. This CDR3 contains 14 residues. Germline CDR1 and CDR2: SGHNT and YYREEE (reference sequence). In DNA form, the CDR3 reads TGTGCCAGCAGCTTATGGGGGCGGGGGGAGACCCAGTACTTC. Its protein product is CASSLWGRGETQYF.

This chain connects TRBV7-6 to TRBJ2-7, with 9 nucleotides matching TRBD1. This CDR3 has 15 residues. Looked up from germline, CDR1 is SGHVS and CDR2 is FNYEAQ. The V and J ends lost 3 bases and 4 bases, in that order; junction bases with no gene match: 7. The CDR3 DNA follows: TGTGCCAGCAGCTTTTCCGGGACAGGGCGATACGAGCAGTACTTC. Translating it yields CASSFSGTGRYEQYF.

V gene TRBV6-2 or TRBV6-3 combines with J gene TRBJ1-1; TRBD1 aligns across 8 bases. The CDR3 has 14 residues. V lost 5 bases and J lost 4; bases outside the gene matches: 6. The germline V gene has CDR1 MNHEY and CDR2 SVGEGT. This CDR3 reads CASSQKTGATEAFF. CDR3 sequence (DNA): TGTGCCAGCAGTCAGAAGACAGGGGCCACTGAAGCTTTCTTT.

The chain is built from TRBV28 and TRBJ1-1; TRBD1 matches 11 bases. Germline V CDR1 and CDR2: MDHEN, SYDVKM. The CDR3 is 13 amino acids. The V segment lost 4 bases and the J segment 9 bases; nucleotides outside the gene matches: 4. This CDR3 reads CASSYGQGAQAFF. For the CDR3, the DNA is TGTGCCAGCAGTTACGGACAGGGGGCTCAAGCTTTCTTT.

The DNA of the CDR3 is TGTGCCTGGAGCAGGGCTGGGGCCAACGTCCTGACTTTC. Encoded protein: CAWSRAGANVLTF. V gene TRBV30 combines with J gene TRBJ2-6; possibly TRBD1 for D (5 bases). Germline V lookup: CDR1 GTSNPN, CDR2 SVGIG (reference sequence). This CDR3 has 13 residues. Trimming removed 3 bases from V and 2 bases from J, with 5 bases in between.

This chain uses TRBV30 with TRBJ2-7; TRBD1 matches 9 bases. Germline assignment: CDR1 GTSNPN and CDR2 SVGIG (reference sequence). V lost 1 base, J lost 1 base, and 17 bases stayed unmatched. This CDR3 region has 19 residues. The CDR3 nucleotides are TGTGCCTGGAGTGGGGGGCTTACTATGGGGACAGGGAGTTCCTACGAGCAGTACTTC. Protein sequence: CAWSGGLTMGTGSSYEQYF.

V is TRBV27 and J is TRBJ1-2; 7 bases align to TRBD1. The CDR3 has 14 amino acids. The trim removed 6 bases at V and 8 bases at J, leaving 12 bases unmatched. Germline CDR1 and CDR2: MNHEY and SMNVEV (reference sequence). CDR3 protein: CASRGTVLREGYTF. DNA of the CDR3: TGTGCCAGCAGAGGGACAGTCCTGCGAGAGGGCTACACCTTC.

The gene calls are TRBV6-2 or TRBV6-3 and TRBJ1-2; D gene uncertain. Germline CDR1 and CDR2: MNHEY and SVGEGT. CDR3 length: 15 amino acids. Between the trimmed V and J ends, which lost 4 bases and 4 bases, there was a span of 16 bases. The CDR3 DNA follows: TGTGCCAGCAGTTCCCCATTCGACCGGGTCTATGGCTACACCTTC. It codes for CASSSPFDRVYGYTF.

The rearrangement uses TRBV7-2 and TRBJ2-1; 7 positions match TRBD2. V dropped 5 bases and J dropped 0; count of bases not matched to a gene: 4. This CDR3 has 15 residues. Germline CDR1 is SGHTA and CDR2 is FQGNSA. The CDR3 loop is CASSPSGISYNEQFF. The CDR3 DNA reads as TGTGCCAGCAGCCCTAGCGGAATCTCCTACAATGAGCAGTTCTTC.

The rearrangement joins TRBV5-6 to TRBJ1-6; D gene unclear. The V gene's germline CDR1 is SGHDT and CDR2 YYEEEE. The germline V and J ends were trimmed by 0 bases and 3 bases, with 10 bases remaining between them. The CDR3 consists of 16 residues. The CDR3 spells CASSLVQDFYNSPLHF. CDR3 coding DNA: TGTGCCAGCAGCTTGGTCCAGGACTTCTATAATTCACCCCTCCACTTT. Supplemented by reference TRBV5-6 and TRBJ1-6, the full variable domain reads DAGVTQSPTHLIKTRGQQVTLRCSPKSGHDTVSWYQQALGQGPQFIFQYYEEEERQRGNFPDRFSGHQFPNYSSELNVNALLLGDSALYLCASSLVQDFYNSPLHFGNGTRLTVT.

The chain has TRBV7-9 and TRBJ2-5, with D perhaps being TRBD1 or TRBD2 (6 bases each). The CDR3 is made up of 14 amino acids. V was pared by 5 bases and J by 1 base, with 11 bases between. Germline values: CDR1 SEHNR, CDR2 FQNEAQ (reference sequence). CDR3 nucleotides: TGTGCCAGCAGCAGGGGGGAGATCCAAGAGACCCAGTACTTC. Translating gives CASSRGEIQETQYF.

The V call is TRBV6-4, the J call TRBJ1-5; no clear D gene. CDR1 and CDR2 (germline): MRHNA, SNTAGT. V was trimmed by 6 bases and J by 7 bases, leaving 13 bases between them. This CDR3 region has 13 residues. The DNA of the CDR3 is TGTGCCAGCAGCGCCGAGGGAGGCCAGCCCCAGCATTTT. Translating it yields CASSAEGGQPQHF.

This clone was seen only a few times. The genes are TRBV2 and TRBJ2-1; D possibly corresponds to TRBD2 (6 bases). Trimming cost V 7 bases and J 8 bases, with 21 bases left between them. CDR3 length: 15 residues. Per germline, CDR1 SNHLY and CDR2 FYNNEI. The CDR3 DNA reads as TGTGCCAGCATACAGACCGGGACGCCGGGGGATGAGCAGTTCTTC. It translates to CASIQTGTPGDEQFF.

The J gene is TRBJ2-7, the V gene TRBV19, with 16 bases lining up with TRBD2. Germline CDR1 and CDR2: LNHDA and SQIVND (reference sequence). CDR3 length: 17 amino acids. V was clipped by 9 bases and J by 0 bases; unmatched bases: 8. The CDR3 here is CARMGLAGGWSSYEQYF. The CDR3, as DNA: TGTGCCAGAATGGGACTAGCGGGAGGGTGGAGCTCCTACGAGCAGTACTTC.